These T cell receptor beta chains were read from a single sample in a study of cytotoxic CD8 clonotypes in ibrutinib-treated CLL. Here immunoSEQ multiplex PCR was the method, and the copy in TCRdb shows in-frame clones only, minus some. The sample lists 150,000 or so clones, 81% seen once, with 2% to 2.5% in the top ten. This material consisted of PBMCs, taken after 12 months of ibrutinib treatment. These receptors originate from a human donor with chronic lymphocytic leukemia. Each CDR3 is given with its conserved first and last residue. Each record gives: V gene, D gene, J gene, clone size, CDR3 DNA, CDR3 protein. D genes are given only for firm matches. Not all rows give a size; the values are once, few, many and, for expanded clones, a class.

V gene: TRBV6-1; D gene: .; J gene: TRBJ1-2; clone size: once; CDR3 DNA: TGTGCCAGCAGTAACCCGGGCCTAGCCACCAGCTTC; CDR3 protein: CASSNPGLATSF
V gene: TRBV2; D gene: .; J gene: TRBJ2-2; clone size: few; CDR3 DNA: TGTGCCAGCAGGGGGGAGAGTCTGAACACCGGGGAGCTGTTTTTT; CDR3 protein: CASRGESLNTGELFF
V gene: TRBV18; D gene: .; J gene: TRBJ1-3; clone size: .; CDR3 DNA: TGTGCCAGCTCACCACGGAGCGAGGCCAACACCATATATTTT; CDR3 protein: CASSPRSEANTIYF
V gene: TRBV9; D gene: .; J gene: TRBJ1-3; clone size: .; CDR3 DNA: TGTGCCAGCAGCGTTGACACCAGGGGAAACACCATATATTTT; CDR3 protein: CASSVDTRGNTIYF
V gene: TRBV18; D gene: .; J gene: TRBJ1-1; clone size: .; CDR3 DNA: TGTGCCAGCTCAGGATTCCTAAGGGACACTGAAGCTTTCTTT; CDR3 protein: CASSGFLRDTEAFF
V gene: TRBV5-1; D gene: .; J gene: TRBJ1-2; clone size: few; CDR3 DNA: TGCGCCAGCAGCTTGGAGGGGCAGGGAGAAGGCTACACCTTC; CDR3 protein: CASSLEGQGEGYTF
V gene: TRBV27; D gene: TRBD2; J gene: TRBJ2-7; clone size: .; CDR3 DNA: TGTGCCAGCAGTTTGGGTCCTGGCGGGAGTAACTACGAGCAGTACTTC; CDR3 protein: CASSLGPGGSNYEQYF
V gene: TRBV6-5; D gene: TRBD2; J gene: TRBJ2-3; clone size: few; CDR3 DNA: TGTGCCAGCAGGCTGGGACTAGCGCCGGATACGCAGTATTTT; CDR3 protein: CASRLGLAPDTQYF
V gene: TRBV6-5; D gene: TRBD1; J gene: TRBJ2-5; clone size: .; CDR3 DNA: TGTGCCAGCAGGACAGGGGCCAACCAAGAGACCCAGTACTTC; CDR3 protein: CASRTGANQETQYF
V gene: TRBV7-8; D gene: .; J gene: TRBJ1-4; clone size: .; CDR3 DNA: TGTGCCAGCAGCCCGGGACGCGTTGGTTGGGAAAAACTGTTTTTT; CDR3 protein: CASSPGRVGWEKLFF
V gene: TRBV28; D gene: TRBD2; J gene: TRBJ2-7; clone size: few; CDR3 DNA: TGTGCCAGCCGGCGGGGACGGGGGGGCTACTACGAGCAGTACTTC; CDR3 protein: CASRRGRGGYYEQYF
V gene: TRBV6-1; D gene: .; J gene: TRBJ1-1; clone size: .; CDR3 DNA: TGTGCCAGCAGTCTCTGGGGGGTCCCTGAAGCTTTCTTT; CDR3 protein: CASSLWGVPEAFF
V gene: TRBV9; D gene: .; J gene: TRBJ1-2; clone size: .; CDR3 DNA: TGTGCCAGCAGCGTAGAATTAGGGACCGTGGGCGGCTACACCTTC; CDR3 protein: CASSVELGTVGGYTF
V gene: TRBV6-1; D gene: .; J gene: TRBJ2-7; clone size: .; CDR3 DNA: TGTGCCAGCAGCAAAAACAGGGCCCCCCCCGAGCAGTACTTC; CDR3 protein: CASSKNRAPPEQYF
V gene: TRBV4-1; D gene: .; J gene: TRBJ2-2; clone size: .; CDR3 DNA: TGCGCCAGCAGCCAAGATGCGAGGGGAAAAAACACCGGGGAGCTGTTTTTT; CDR3 protein: CASSQDARGKNTGELFF
V gene: TRBV7-9; D gene: .; J gene: TRBJ1-1; clone size: .; CDR3 DNA: TGTGCCAGCAGCTTATTTGAAAACACTGAAGCTTTCTTT; CDR3 protein: CASSLFENTEAFF
V gene: TRBV5-6; D gene: .; J gene: TRBJ1-6; clone size: .; CDR3 DNA: TGTGCCAGCAGCTTGGAGGCCCACTCGCTTAATTCACCCCTCCACTTT; CDR3 protein: CASSLEAHSLNSPLHF
V gene: TRBV4-3; D gene: .; J gene: TRBJ2-7; clone size: once; CDR3 DNA: TGCGCCAGCAGCCAAGTCCAAGGGAGTGGGGAGCAGTACTTC; CDR3 protein: CASSQVQGSGEQYF
V gene: TRBV4-3; D gene: .; J gene: TRBJ1-2; clone size: .; CDR3 DNA: TGCGCCAGCAGCCAAGATCTCGGTGACCTCTATGGCTACACCTTC; CDR3 protein: CASSQDLGDLYGYTF
V gene: TRBV5-5; D gene: .; J gene: TRBJ2-7; clone size: .; CDR3 DNA: TGTGCCAGCAGCTTGCTTCTGGTGGGACCGGGAAGGGAGCAGTACTTC; CDR3 protein: CASSLLLVGPGREQYF
V gene: TRBV6-1; D gene: .; J gene: TRBJ2-7; clone size: .; CDR3 DNA: TGTGCCAGCTCCGCGGGGTACGAGCAGTACTTC; CDR3 protein: CASSAGYEQYF
V gene: TRBV2; D gene: .; J gene: TRBJ1-4; clone size: many; CDR3 DNA: TGTGCCAGCAGAACCTCCGCTCATGCAACTAATGAAAAACTGTTTTTT; CDR3 protein: CASRTSAHATNEKLFF
V gene: TRBV5-1; D gene: TRBD1; J gene: TRBJ1-6; clone size: .; CDR3 DNA: TGCGCCAGCAGCTCCACAGGGGATTCACCCCTCCACTTT; CDR3 protein: CASSSTGDSPLHF
V gene: TRBV6-5; D gene: .; J gene: TRBJ2-3; clone size: .; CDR3 DNA: TGTGCCAGCAGTTACTCCCCGGTAGATACGCAGTATTTT; CDR3 protein: CASSYSPVDTQYF
V gene: TRBV5-8; D gene: .; J gene: TRBJ2-5; clone size: .; CDR3 DNA: TGTGCCAGCAGCTTGTCTAGGCCGATGGAGACCCAGTACTTC; CDR3 protein: CASSLSRPMETQYF
V gene: TRBV29-1; D gene: .; J gene: TRBJ1-2; clone size: few; CDR3 DNA: TGCAGCGTTGCTCAGGCTGCTAACTATGGCTACACCTTC; CDR3 protein: CSVAQAANYGYTF
V gene: TRBV28; D gene: TRBD2; J gene: TRBJ2-3; clone size: .; CDR3 DNA: TGTGCCAGCAGTTTTCCCCGTACTAGCGCCATGAGCACAGATACGCAGTATTTT; CDR3 protein: CASSFPRTSAMSTDTQYF
V gene: TRBV5-1; D gene: .; J gene: TRBJ1-4; clone size: .; CDR3 DNA: TGCGCCAGCATCCCTTGGGGTGTGAGGGGAGGCCCCGGGGTAGCTAATGAAAAACTGTTTTTT; CDR3 protein: CASIPWGVRGGPGVANEKLFF
V gene: TRBV28; D gene: .; J gene: TRBJ2-1; clone size: .; CDR3 DNA: TGTGCCAGCAGTTTATGGGGGAATGAGCAGTTCTTC; CDR3 protein: CASSLWGNEQFF